The rows below give T cell receptor beta chains drawn from one sample of a study of identical twins. In TCRdb, the 5' RACE reads were re-called with MiXCR into one record per CDR3 protein. The profile shows approximately 190,000 distinct CDR3 sequences, more than 15% of them singletons. These data were also reused for a study on T cells expressing NK-cell markers.

Sequencing was performed on CD8+ T cells sorted from blood. The source is a woman aged 18 to 35 in good health. The CDR3 runs from the conserved cysteine through the conserved F or W. A D gene is named only where the DNA matches it firmly. Some rows have no size entry. The others give once, few or many, or a class for an expanded clone.

size	J	length	D	V	DNA	CDR3
few	TRBJ2-7	15	TRBD2	TRBV5-1	TGCGCCAGCAGCGTGTTCAGCGGGGCGTCCTACGAGCAGTACTTC	CASSVFSGASYEQYF
few	TRBJ2-7	12	.	TRBV7-9	TGTGCCAGCAGCTTAGCAGGAGCCGAGCAGTACTTC	CASSLAGAEQYF
few	TRBJ2-3	15	TRBD2	TRBV12-3/TRBV12-4	TGTGCCAGCAGTTCAGCTAGCGGGAACACAGATACGCAGTATTTT	CASSSASGNTDTQYF
.	TRBJ2-3	16	.	TRBV14	TGTGCCAGCAGCCCATGGGACGGCGTGGTCACAGATACGCAGTATTTT	CASSPWDGVVTDTQYF
few	TRBJ2-3	14	.	TRBV12-3/TRBV12-4	TGTGCCAGCAGTTTAGGTGGCCAAACAGATACGCAGTATTTT	CASSLGGQTDTQYF
.	TRBJ2-1	17	TRBD2	TRBV4-1	TGCGCCAGCAGCAAACAACCGGGACTAGCGGGAGAAGATGAGCAGTTCTTC	CASSKQPGLAGEDEQFF
few	TRBJ2-7	13	.	TRBV12-3/TRBV12-4	TGTGCCAGCAGAGCCCCGGGCCCGGGGGAGCAGTACTTC	CASRAPGPGEQYF
few	TRBJ2-1	16	.	TRBV7-8	TGTGCCAGCAGTTTCAGTAGCCCCAGCTCCTACAATGAGCAGTTCTTC	CASSFSSPSSYNEQFF
few	TRBJ2-1	15	.	TRBV19	TGTGCCAGTAGGGCAGATCTGAGCTCCTACAATGAGCAGTTCTTC	CASRADLSSYNEQFF
few	TRBJ1-1	14	.	TRBV15	TGTGCCACCAGCAGTACCAAATCGTACACTGAAGCTTTCTTT	CATSSTKSYTEAFF
few	TRBJ2-2	16	.	TRBV4-1	TGCGCCAGCAGCCCTAGGGCGTCTGGAGACACCGGGGAGCTGTTTTTT	CASSPRASGDTGELFF
.	TRBJ2-7	15	.	TRBV7-9	TGTGCCAGCAGCTCGCAGGGACGTAGCTCCTACGAGCAGTACTTC	CASSSQGRSSYEQYF
few	TRBJ2-5	12	.	TRBV7-2	TGTGCCAGCAGCCTGTACAGGGAGACCCAGTACTTC	CASSLYRETQYF
.	TRBJ2-1	15	.	TRBV7-8	TGTGCCAGCAGCCAGACTGGGAGCTCCTACAATGAGCAGTTCTTC	CASSQTGSSYNEQFF
few	TRBJ2-7	15	.	TRBV27	TGTGCCAGCAGTTTAGCTTCGGGCCTTTTCTACGAGCAGTACTTC	CASSLASGLFYEQYF
.	TRBJ1-1	13	TRBD1	TRBV15	TGTGCCACTACCGGACAGGGAAGCACTGAAGCTTTCTTT	CATTGQGSTEAFF
.	TRBJ2-7	15	.	TRBV5-1	TGCGCCAGCAGCTTAACCGGGACCGCCCCGGACGAGCAGTACTTC	CASSLTGTAPDEQYF
few	TRBJ2-2	16	TRBD1	TRBV7-8	TGTGCCAGCAGCCCGCCGGGACAGGAAAACACCGGGGAGCTGTTTTTT	CASSPPGQENTGELFF
.	TRBJ2-3	16	.	TRBV15	TGTGCCACCAGCATGTTGCGGAGTTCTAGCACAGATACGCAGTATTTT	CATSMLRSSSTDTQYF
.	TRBJ2-1	13	.	TRBV12-3/TRBV12-4	.	CASSLAVEGEQFF
many	TRBJ1-2	14	.	TRBV10-2	TGCGCCAGCAGTGAAGTGTGGGTTAACTATGGCTACACCTTC	CASSEVWVNYGYTF
many	TRBJ2-3	15	TRBD2	TRBV7-6	TGTGCCAGCAGCTTAGGCGGGGGGCGAACAGATACGCAGTATTTT	CASSLGGGRTDTQYF
once	TRBJ2-1	12	.	TRBV20-1	TGCAGTGCTCGGACGGCTCGCAATGAGCAGTTCTTC	CSARTARNEQFF
.	TRBJ2-1	12	.	TRBV29-1	TGCAGCGTTGATTGGGACCGAAATGAGCAGTTCTTC	CSVDWDRNEQFF
few	TRBJ1-1	15	TRBD1	TRBV7-8	TGTGCCAGCAGTCCTCCCGGGACAGACCACTTTGAAGCTTTCTTT	CASSPPGTDHFEAFF
few	TRBJ2-6	14	.	TRBV9	TGTGCCACTGATACAGGGCCTGGGGCCAACGTCCTGACTTTC	CATDTGPGANVLTF
.	TRBJ2-5	14	.	TRBV12-3/TRBV12-4	TGTGCCAGCAGTTTAGCGGGGCCTGAAGAGACCCAGTACTTC	CASSLAGPEETQYF
.	TRBJ2-2	15	TRBD1	TRBV6-5	TGTGCCAGCAGTATCGGACAGGGTCGGGCCGGGGAGCTGTTTTTT	CASSIGQGRAGELFF